Presented here are 5 T cell receptor beta chains from one specimen sequenced in a study of blood T cell repertoires in COVID-19 (dated by TCRdb to the early 2020s). The library was obtained by the immunoSEQ multiplex PCR assay. TCRdb carries this immuneACCESS record with in-frame sequences only. Its versions omit some clonotypes, under half of them owing to an unresolved V gene in the studies checked, with the rest unexplained. The sample table records around 300,000 clones; 88% of these occur just once. Of the sample, around 1% falls within the top ten clones. The sample consisted of PBMCs or T cells enriched from blood (not recorded which). These TCRs come from a woman between 25 and 40 years old who had recovered from COVID-19.

The chain recombines TRBV9 with TRBJ1-1, with TRBD1 identical over 7 bases. Germline V gene lookup returns CDR1 SGDLS and CDR2 YYNGEE. The junction had 10 bases not matched to a gene; V was cut back by 4 bases and J by 4 bases. The CDR3 has 15 residues. The CDR3 here is CASSPRQGRGTEAFF. CDR3 nucleotides: TGTGCCAGCAGCCCGCGACAGGGAAGGGGCACTGAAGCTTTCTTT.

The chain employs TRBV18 and TRBJ2-2, with TRBD1 identical over 7 bases. J lost 0 bases, V lost 4 bases, and 8 bases had no gene match. This CDR3 comprises 17 residues. CDR1 is KGHSH, CDR2 LQKENI, per germline. CDR3 region: CASSRNRGGANTGELFF. CDR3 bases: TGTGCCAGCTCACGCAACAGGGGTGGGGCGAACACCGGGGAGCTGTTTTTT.

The chain carries TRBV27 and TRBJ1-4; 9 bases line up with TRBD1. The CDR3 loop spans 14 amino acids. Trimming took 5 bases from V and 7 from J; bases not matched to a gene: 5. Per the germline V gene, CDR1 is MNHEY and CDR2 is SMNVEV (reference sequence). The CDR3 protein is CASSLGTGTEKLFF. CDR3 bases: TGTGCCAGCAGTCTCGGGACAGGGACTGAAAAACTGTTTTTT.

CDR3 amino acids: CASSMTGEGYEQYF. The CDR3 bases are TGTGCCAGCAGCATGACAGGGGAGGGCTACGAGCAGTACTTC. The V and J genes are TRBV7-6 and TRBJ2-7; tentative D call: TRBD1 (8 bases). The germline gives CDR1 SGHVS, CDR2 FNYEAQ. CDR3 size: 14 residues. V was pared by 5 bases and J by 3 bases, with 14 bases between. The whole variable domain, remainder taken from reference TRBV7-6 and TRBJ2-7, is GAGVSQSPRYKVTKRGQDVALRCDPISGHVSLYWYRQALGQGPEFLTYFNYEAQQDKSGLPNDRFSAERPEGSISTLTIQRTEQRDSAMYRCASSMTGEGYEQYFGPGTRLTVT.

This sequence joins TRBV5-1 and TRBJ2-5, with TRBD2 matching over 7 bases. The germline V gene has CDR1 SGHRS and CDR2 YFSETQ. V shed 2 bases, J shed 5 bases, and the junction held 3 bases outside the gene matches. This CDR3 spans 13 amino acids. CDR3 DNA: TGCGCCAGCAGCTTTACTAGCGAGGAGACCCAGTACTTC. It is translated as CASSFTSEETQYF.